This T cell receptor beta chain was identified in a study of CD8 T cells in ankylosing spondylitis. Findings and caveats of the study: It was reported that disease-linked clones were significantly enriched in matched ankylosing spondylitis synovial fluid.

This clonotype was recorded many times. Its antigen is still unknown. The CDR3 extends over 19 amino acids. With 0 bases clipped from V and 4 bases from J, the junction kept 14 bases outside the gene matches. Germline V lookup: CDR1 SGHVS, CDR2 FNYEAQ. TCRdb analysed the 5' RACE reads with MiXCR anew, one entry per CDR3 protein. The sample consists of over 100,000 distinct CDR3 sequences, more than 6.5% of them appearing once. The chain couples TRBV7-6 to TRBJ2-1; 8 bases are a match to TRBD1. The sample comprised blood, either unsorted or a sorted T cell fraction (not recorded which). The sequence was obtained from a male donor with ankylosing spondylitis or in good health (not recorded which). CDR3 sequence reads: CASSLATPGQVLKYNEQFF. The CDR3 region has the DNA TGTGCCAGCAGCTTAGCGACCCCGGGACAGGTTCTAAAGTACAATGAGCAGTTCTTC.